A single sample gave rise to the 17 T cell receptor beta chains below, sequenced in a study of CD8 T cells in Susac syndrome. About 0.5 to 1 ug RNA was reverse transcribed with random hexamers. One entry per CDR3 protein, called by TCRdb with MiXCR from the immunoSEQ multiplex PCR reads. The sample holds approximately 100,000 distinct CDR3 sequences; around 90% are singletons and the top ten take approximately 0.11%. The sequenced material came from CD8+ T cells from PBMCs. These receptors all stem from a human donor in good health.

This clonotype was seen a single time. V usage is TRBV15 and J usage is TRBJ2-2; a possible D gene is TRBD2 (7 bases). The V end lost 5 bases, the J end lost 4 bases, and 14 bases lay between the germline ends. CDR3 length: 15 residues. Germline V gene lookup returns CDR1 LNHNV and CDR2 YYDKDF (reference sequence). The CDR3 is CATSGGGARTGELFF. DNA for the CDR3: TGTGCCACCAGCGGAGGGGGGGCTCGCACCGGGGAGCTGTTTTTT. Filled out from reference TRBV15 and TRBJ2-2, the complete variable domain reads DAMVIQNPRYQVTQFGKPVTLSCSQTLNHNVMYWYQQKSSQAPKLLFHYYDKDFNNEADTPDNFQSRRPNTSFCFLDIRSPGLGDTAMYLCATSGGGARTGELFFGEGSRLTVL.

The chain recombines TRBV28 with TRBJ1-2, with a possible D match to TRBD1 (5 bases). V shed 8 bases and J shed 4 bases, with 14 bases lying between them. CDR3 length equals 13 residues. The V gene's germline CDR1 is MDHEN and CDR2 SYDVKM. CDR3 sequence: CASYGSRGYGYTF. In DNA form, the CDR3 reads TGTGCCAGCTATGGTAGTAGGGGCTATGGCTACACCTTC.

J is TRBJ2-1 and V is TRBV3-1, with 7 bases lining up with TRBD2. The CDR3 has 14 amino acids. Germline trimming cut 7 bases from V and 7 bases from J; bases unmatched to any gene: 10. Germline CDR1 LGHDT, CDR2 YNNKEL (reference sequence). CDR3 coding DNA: TGTGCCAGCACAAACCTCGGGACTAATAATGAGCAGTTCTTC. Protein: CASTNLGTNNEQFF.

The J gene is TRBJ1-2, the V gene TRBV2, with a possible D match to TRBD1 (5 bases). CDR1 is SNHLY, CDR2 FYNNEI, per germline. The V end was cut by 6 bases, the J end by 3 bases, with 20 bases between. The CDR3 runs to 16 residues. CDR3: CASSANSGASHYGYTF. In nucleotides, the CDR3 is TGTGCCAGCAGCGCTAACAGCGGGGCAAGCCACTATGGCTACACCTTC.

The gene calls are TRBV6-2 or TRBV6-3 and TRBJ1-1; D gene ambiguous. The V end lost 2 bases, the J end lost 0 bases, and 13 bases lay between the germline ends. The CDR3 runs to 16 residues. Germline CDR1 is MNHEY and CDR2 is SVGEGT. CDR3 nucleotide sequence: TGTGCCAGCAGTTACATTTCCGGCGGCTTGAACACTGAAGCTTTCTTT. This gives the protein CASSYISGGLNTEAFF.

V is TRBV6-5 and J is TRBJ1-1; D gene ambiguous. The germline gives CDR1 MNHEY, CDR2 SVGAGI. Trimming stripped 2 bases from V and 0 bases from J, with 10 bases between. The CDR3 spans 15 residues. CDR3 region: CASSYARSMNTEAFF. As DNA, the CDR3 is TGTGCCAGCAGTTACGCGCGGAGCATGAACACTGAAGCTTTCTTT.

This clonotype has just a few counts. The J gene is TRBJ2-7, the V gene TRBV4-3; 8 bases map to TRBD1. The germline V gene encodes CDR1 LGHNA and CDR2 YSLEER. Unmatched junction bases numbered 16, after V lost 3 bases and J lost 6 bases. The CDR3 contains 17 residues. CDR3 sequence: CASSQESHGQGIGEQYF. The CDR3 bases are TGCGCCAGCAGCCAGGAAAGCCACGGACAGGGCATCGGCGAGCAGTACTTC.

The CDR3 is CASSLGVSQPQHF. Here the CDR3 DNA reads TGTGCCAGCAGCTTAGGAGTGAGTCAGCCCCAGCATTTT. The chain carries TRBV7-2 and TRBJ1-5; D unclear. Trimming shortened V by 1 base and J by 6 bases, and 7 bases separated the two germline ends. Germline V gives CDR1 SGHTA, CDR2 FQGNSA. There are 13 residues in the CDR3.

Here the CDR3 reads CASSSGQATNQPQHF. In DNA, the CDR3 is TGTGCCAGCAGTTCCGGACAGGCCACTAATCAGCCCCAGCATTTT. This chain joins TRBV6-2 or TRBV6-3 and TRBJ1-5; 7 bases are a match to TRBD1. Germline V CDR1 and CDR2: MNHEY, SVGEGT. With V trimmed by 4 bases and J by 4 bases, 7 bases remained unmatched. The CDR3 consists of 15 residues.

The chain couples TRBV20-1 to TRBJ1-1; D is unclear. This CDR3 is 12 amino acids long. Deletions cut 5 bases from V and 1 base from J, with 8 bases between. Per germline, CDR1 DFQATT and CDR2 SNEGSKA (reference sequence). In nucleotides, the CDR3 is TGCAGTGCTGGCCCTTCGAACACTGAAGCTTTCTTT. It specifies CSAGPSNTEAFF.

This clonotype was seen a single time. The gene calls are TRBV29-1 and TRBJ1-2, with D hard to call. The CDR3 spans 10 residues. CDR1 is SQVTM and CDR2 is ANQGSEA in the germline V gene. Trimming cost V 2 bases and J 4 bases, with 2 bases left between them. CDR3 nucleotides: TGCAGCGTTGAATCCTATGGCTACACCTTC. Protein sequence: CSVESYGYTF.

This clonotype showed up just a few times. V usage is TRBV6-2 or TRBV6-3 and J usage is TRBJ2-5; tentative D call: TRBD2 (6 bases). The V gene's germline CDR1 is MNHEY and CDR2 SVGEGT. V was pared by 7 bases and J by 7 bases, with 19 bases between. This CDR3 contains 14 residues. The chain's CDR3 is CASTHPGGPGTQYF. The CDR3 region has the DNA TGTGCCAGCACCCATCCCGGGGGACCCGGGACCCAGTACTTC.

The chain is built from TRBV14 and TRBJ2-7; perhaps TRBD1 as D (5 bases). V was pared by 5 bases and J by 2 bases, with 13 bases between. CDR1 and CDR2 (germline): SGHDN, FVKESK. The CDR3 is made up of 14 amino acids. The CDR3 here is CASSEGVQPYEQYF. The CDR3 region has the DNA TGTGCCAGCAGCGAAGGGGTACAGCCCTACGAGCAGTACTTC.

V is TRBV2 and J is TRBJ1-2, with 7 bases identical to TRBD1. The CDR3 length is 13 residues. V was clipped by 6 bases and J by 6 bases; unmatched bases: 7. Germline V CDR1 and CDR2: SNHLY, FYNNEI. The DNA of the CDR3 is TGTGCCAGCAGAGTCGGACAGGAGCATGGCTACACCTTC. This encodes CASRVGQEHGYTF.

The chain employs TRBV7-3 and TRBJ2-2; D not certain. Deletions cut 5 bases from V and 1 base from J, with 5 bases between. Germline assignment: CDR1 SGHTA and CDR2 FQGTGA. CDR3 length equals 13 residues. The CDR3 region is CASSQGNTGELFF. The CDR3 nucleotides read TGTGCCAGCAGCCAAGGGAACACCGGGGAGCTGTTTTTT.

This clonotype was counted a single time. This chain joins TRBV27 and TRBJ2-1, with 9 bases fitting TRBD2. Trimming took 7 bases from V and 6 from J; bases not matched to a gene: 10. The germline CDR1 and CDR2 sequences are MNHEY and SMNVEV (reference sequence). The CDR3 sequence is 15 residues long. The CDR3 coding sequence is TGTGCCAGCACCCCTCCTAGCGGGACGACCAATGAGCAGTTCTTC. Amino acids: CASTPPSGTTNEQFF.

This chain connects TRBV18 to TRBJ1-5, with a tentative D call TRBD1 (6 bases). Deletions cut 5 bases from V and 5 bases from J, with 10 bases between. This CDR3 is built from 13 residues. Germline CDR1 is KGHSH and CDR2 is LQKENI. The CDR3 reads CASSGGGDQPQHF. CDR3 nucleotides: TGTGCCAGCTCAGGGGGGGGCGATCAGCCCCAGCATTTT.